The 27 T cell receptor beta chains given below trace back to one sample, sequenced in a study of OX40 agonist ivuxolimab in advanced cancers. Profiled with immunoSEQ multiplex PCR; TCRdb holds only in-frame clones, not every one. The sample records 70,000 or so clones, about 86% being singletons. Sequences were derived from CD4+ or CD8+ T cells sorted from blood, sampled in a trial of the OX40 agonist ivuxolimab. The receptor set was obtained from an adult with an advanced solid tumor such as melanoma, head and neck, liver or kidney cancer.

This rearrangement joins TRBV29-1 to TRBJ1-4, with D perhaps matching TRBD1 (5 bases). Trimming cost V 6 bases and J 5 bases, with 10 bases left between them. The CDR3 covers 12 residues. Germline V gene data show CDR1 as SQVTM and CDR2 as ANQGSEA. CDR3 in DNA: TGCAGCGTGACAGAGACGAATGAAAAACTGTTTTTT. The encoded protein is CSVTETNEKLFF.

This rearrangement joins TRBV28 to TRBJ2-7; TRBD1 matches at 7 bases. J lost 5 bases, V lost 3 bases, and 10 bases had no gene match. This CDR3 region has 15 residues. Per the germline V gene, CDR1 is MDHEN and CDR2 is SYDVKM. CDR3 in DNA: TGTGCCAGCAGTTTGAGTTTGGAACAGGGGAACGAGCAGTACTTC. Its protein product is CASSLSLEQGNEQYF.

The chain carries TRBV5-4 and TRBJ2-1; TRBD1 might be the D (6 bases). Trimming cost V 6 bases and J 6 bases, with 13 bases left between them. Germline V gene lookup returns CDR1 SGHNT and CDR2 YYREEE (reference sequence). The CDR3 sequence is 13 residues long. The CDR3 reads CASTKDSSNEQFF. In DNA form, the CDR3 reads TGTGCCAGCACTAAGGACAGCAGCAATGAGCAGTTCTTC.

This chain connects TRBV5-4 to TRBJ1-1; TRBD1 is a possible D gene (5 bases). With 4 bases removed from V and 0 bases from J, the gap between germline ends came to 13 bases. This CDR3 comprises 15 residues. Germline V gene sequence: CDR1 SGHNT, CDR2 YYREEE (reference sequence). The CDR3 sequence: CASSGAGTLNTEAFF. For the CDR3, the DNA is TGTGCCAGCAGCGGAGCCGGGACGTTGAACACTGAAGCTTTCTTT.

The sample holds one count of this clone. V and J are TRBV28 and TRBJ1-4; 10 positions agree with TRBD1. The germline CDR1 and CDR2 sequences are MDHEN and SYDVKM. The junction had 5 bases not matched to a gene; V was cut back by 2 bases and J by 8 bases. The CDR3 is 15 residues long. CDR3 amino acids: CASSLPGQGEEKLFF. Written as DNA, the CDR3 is TGTGCCAGCAGTTTACCCGGACAGGGGGAGGAAAAACTGTTTTTT.

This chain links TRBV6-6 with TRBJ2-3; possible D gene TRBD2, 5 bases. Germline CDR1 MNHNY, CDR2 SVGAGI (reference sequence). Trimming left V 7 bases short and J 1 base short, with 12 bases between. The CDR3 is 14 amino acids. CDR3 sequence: CASTPPGGTDTQYF. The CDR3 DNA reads TGTGCCAGCACCCCTCCCGGGGGCACAGATACGCAGTATTTT.

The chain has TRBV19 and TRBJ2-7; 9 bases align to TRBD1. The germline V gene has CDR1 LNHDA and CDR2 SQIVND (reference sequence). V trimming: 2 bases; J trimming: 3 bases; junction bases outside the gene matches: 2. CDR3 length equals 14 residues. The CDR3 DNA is TGTGCCAGTAGTATAATGGACAGGGGCTACGAGCAGTACTTC. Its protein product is CASSIMDRGYEQYF.

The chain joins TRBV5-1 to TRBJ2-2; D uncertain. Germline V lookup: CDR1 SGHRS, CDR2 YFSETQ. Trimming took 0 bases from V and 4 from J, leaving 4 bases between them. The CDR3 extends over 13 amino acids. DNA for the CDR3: TGCGCCAGCAGCTTGGGGTCCACCGGGGAGCTGTTTTTT. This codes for CASSLGSTGELFF.

CDR3 bases: TGTGCCTGGAGTCAGACTAGCGGAAGGACAGATACGCAGTATTTT. Residues: CAWSQTSGRTDTQYF. This rearrangement joins TRBV30 to TRBJ2-3; 9 nucleotides line up with TRBD2. The V segment lost 2 bases and the J segment 3 bases; nucleotides outside the gene matches: 6. The CDR3 runs to 15 residues. CDR1 GTSNPN and CDR2 SVGIG come from the germline V gene (reference sequence).

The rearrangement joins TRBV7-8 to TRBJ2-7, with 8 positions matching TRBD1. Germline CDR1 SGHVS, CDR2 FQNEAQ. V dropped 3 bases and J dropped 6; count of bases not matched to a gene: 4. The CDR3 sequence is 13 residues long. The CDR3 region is CASSLDRAREQYF. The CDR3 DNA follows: TGTGCCAGCAGCTTGGACAGGGCCCGCGAGCAGTACTTC.

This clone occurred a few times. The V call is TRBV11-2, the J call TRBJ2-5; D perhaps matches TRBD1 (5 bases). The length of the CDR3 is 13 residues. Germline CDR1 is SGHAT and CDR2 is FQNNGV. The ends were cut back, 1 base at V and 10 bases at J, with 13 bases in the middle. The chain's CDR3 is CASSLVQGRSQYF. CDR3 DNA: TGTGCCAGCAGCTTAGTGCAGGGTAGGAGCCAGTACTTC. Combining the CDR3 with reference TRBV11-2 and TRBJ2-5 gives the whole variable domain EAGVAQSPRYKIIEKRQSVAFWCNPISGHATLYWYQQILGQGPKLLIQFQNNGVVDDSQLPKDRFSAERLKGVDSTLKIQPAKLEDSAVYLCASSLVQGRSQYFGPGTRLLVL.

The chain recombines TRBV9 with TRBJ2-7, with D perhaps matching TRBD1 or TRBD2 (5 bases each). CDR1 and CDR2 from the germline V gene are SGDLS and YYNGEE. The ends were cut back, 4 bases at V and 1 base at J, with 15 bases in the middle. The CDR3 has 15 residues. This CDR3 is CASSFDRDGSYEQYF. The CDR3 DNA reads TGTGCCAGCAGCTTCGACCGGGACGGTTCCTACGAGCAGTACTTC.

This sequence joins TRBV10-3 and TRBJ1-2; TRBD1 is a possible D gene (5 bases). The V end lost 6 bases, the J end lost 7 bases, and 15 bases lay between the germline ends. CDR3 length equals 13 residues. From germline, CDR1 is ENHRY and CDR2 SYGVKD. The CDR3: CAIRGEDGRGYTF. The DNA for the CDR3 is TGTGCCATCAGGGGGGAGGATGGTCGTGGCTACACCTTC.

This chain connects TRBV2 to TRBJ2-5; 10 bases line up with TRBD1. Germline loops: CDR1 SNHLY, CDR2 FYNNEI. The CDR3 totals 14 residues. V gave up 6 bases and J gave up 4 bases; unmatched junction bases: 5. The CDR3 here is CASRLDRGRETQYF. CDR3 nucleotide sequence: TGTGCCAGCAGACTCGACAGGGGGCGAGAGACCCAGTACTTC.

As DNA, the CDR3 is TGTGCCAGCAGCTTGAAGGGGGGGGCAGCCTATGGCTACACCTTC. It encodes CASSLKGGAAYGYTF. The V and J genes are TRBV5-6 and TRBJ1-2; possible D gene TRBD1, 6 bases. CDR3 length: 15 residues. The germline CDR1 and CDR2 sequences are SGHDT and YYEEEE. V was clipped by 1 base and J by 4 bases, with 14 bases between them.

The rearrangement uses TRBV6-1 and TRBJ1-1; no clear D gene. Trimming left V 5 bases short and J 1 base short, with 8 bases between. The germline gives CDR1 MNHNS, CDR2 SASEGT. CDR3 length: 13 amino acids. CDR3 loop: CASSWDTNTEAFF. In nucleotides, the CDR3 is TGTGCCAGCAGTTGGGATACGAACACTGAAGCTTTCTTT.

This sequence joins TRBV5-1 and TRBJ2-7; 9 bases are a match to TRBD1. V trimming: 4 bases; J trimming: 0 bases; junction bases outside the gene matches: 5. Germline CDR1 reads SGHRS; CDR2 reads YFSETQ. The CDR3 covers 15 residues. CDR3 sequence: CASSQGTGFSYEQYF. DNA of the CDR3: TGCGCCAGCAGCCAAGGGACAGGGTTCTCCTACGAGCAGTACTTC. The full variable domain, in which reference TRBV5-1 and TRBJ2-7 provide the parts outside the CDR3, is KAGVTQTPRYLIKTRGQQVTLSCSPISGHRSVSWYQQTPGQGLQFLFEYFSETQRNKGNFPGRFSGRQFSNSRSEMNVSTLELGDSALYLCASSQGTGFSYEQYFGPGTRLTVT.

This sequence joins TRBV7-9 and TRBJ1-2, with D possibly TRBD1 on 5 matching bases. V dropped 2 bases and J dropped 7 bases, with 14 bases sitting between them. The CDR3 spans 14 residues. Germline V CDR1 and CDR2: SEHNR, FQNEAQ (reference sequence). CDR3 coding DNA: TGTGCCAGCAGCTTAAACGGGGGATGGAGTGGCTACACCTTC. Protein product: CASSLNGGWSGYTF. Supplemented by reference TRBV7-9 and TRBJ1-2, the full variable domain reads DTGVSQNPRHKITKRGQNVTFRCDPISEHNRLYWYRQTLGQGPEFLTYFQNEAQLEKSRLLSDRFSAERPKGSFSTLEIQRTEQGDSAMYLCASSLNGGWSGYTFGSGTRLTVV.

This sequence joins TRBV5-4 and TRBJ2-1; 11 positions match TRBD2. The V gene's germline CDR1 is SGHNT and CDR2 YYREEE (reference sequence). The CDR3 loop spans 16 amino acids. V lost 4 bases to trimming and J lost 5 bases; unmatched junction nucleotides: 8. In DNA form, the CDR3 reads TGTGCCAGCAGCGTGGGTGGACTAGCGGGCAACAATGAGCAGTTCTTC. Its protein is CASSVGGLAGNNEQFF. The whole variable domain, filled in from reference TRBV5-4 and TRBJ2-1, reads ETGVTQSPTHLIKTRGQQVTLRCSSQSGHNTVSWYQQALGQGPQFIFQYYREEENGRGNFPPRFSGLQFPNYSSELNVNALELDDSALYLCASSVGGLAGNNEQFFGPGTRLTVL.

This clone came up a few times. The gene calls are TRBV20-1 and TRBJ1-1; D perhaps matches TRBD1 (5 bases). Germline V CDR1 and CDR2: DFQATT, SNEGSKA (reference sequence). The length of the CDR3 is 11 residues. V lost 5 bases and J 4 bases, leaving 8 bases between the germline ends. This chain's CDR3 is CSASRVTEAFF. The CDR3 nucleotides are TGCAGTGCTTCCAGGGTCACTGAAGCTTTCTTT.

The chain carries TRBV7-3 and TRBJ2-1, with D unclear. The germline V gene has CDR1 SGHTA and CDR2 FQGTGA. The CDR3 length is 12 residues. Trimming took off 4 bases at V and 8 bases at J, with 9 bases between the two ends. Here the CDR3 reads CASSSTWDEQFF. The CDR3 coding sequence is TGTGCCAGCAGCTCGACCTGGGATGAGCAGTTCTTC.

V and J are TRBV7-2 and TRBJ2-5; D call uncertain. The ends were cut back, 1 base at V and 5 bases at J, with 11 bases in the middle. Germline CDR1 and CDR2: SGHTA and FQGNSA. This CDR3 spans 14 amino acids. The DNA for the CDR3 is TGTGCCAGCAGCTTAGGAAACCGAAGGGAGACCCAGTACTTC. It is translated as CASSLGNRRETQYF.

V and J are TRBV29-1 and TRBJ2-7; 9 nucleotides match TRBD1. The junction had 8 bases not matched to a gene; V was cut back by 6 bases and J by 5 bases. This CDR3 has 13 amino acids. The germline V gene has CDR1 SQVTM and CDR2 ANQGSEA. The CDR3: CSVGRDRDHEQYF. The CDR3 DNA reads TGCAGCGTGGGACGGGACAGGGACCACGAGCAGTACTTC.

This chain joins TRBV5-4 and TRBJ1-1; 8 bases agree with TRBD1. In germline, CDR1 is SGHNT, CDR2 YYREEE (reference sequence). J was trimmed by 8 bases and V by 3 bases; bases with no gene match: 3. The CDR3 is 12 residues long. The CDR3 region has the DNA TGTGCCAGCAGCTACGGGACAGGCGAAGCTTTCTTT. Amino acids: CASSYGTGEAFF.

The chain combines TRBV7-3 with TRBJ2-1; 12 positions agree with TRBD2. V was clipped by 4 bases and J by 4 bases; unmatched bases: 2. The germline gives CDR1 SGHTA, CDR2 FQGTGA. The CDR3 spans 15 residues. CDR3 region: CASSWTSGAYNEQFF. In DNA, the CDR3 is TGTGCCAGCAGCTGGACTAGCGGGGCATACAATGAGCAGTTCTTC.

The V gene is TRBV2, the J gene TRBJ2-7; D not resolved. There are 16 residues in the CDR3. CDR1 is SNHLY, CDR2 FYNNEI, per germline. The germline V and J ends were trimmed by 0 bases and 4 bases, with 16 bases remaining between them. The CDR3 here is CASSEALHGVRYEQYF. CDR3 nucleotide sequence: TGTGCCAGCAGTGAAGCGCTTCATGGGGTGCGGTACGAGCAGTACTTC.

In DNA form, the CDR3 reads TGCGCCAGCAGCACGACAGGGGGGAATGAAAAACTGTTTTTT. Its protein product is CASSTTGGNEKLFF. The rearrangement uses TRBV5-1 and TRBJ1-4; TRBD1 matches at 9 bases. Trimming removed 4 bases from V and 5 bases from J; junction bases left unmatched: 3. The V gene's germline CDR1 is SGHRS and CDR2 YFSETQ. The CDR3 loop spans 14 amino acids.